This paragraph covers one TCR beta chain sequence. PCR involved 60 Vbeta and 13 Jbeta primers. Method: immunoSEQ multiplex PCR; TCRdb's copy keeps in-frame clones and lacks some. The sample includes around 99,000 clones, 63% seen only once; the top ten take approximately 6%. V was trimmed by 6 bases and J by 2 bases, leaving 14 bases between them. The length of the CDR3 is 14 residues. Looked up from germline, CDR1 is WSHSY and CDR2 is SAAADI. These data belong to a study of cytomegalovirus exposure and HLA in healthy donors. The clonotype originates from a woman aged 25 to 39 in good health and CMV-seronegative. The J gene is TRBJ2-7, the V gene TRBV10-2, with TRBD1 as a possible D gene (6 bases). The sequencing input was PBMCs. CDR3 residues: CASRTDEGAYEQYF. The CDR3, as DNA: TGCGCCAGCAGAACAGACGAGGGGGCCTACGAGCAGTACTTC.